This TCR beta chain was sequenced in a study of OX40 agonist ivuxolimab in advanced cancers. About the investigation overall: Ivuxolimab was a fully human IgG2 agonistic monoclonal antibody targeting the costimulatory receptor OX40 (CD134). Of the approximately 50 dose-escalation patients, hepatocellular carcinoma was present in about 19, melanoma in roughly 15, renal cell carcinoma in 9 and head and neck cancer in 9. Patients were allowed to have had prior anti-PD-1, anti-PD-L1 or anti-CTLA-4 therapy, and around 40% of the dose-escalation patients had previously received checkpoint inhibitors. Peripheral TCRbeta sequencing aimed to test whether ivuxolimab altered TCR sequence diversity and caused clonal T-cell expansion. The paper describes the monotherapy dose-escalation part (N ≈ 50 patients) of the phase I trial of ivuxolimab. Partial responses occurred in three dose-escalation patients: two with cutaneous melanoma and one with hepatocellular carcinoma. A male proportion of 82.7% and a mean age of around 60 years, ranging from 23 to 79, were recorded for the dose-escalation cohort. Intravenous ivuxolimab was administered to patients every 2 weeks at six dose levels: 0.01, 0.1, 0.3, 1.5, 3 and 10 mg/kg. On the study overall, not on this receptor specifically: Low levels of normalized T-cell clonal expansion were also shown by some nonresponding patients. On average, CD8+ T cells showed more expanded clones than CD4+ T cells after ivuxolimab. At doses of 0.1 to 3.0 mg/kg, clonal expansion of both CD4+ and CD8+ T cells in blood was seen between baseline and week 6. In the 0.1-3.0 mg/kg groups, partial responders were among the patients with the lowest normalized peripheral clonal expansion, particularly in CD8+ T cells. Which antigens the clonally expanded peripheral T cells were specific for was not determined.

The trial excluded patients who had a history of autoimmune disease or who were on systemic immunosuppression. In every dose cohort, peripheral blood was drawn for TCR sequencing at baseline, cycle 4 day 1, and cycle 7 day 1. Samples came from an open-label, multicenter, first-in-human phase I dose-escalation trial of ivuxolimab. Adults with locally advanced or metastatic melanoma, renal cell carcinoma, hepatocellular carcinoma or head and neck squamous cell carcinoma were enrolled in the trial. Before TCR sequencing, CD4+ T cells and CD8+ T cells were sorted from peripheral blood as separate populations. V and J lose 4 bases and 3 bases, and a span of 14 bases separates them. The germline V gene gives CDR1 as SGDLS and CDR2 as YYNGEE. The CDR3 measures 14 amino acids from cysteine to phenylalanine. Only CDR3 DNA is held: 42 bases, read in frame from base 1. Genomic DNA was extracted from sorted cells for sequencing of the TCRbeta CDR3 region. The immunoSEQ Assay was used to sequence the TCRbeta CDR3 regions. TCRdb mirrors the immuneACCESS table, restricted to in-frame sequences. Some clones are absent from its copies; in checked studies, under half trace to an unresolved V gene, and the reason for the others is unknown. The sample table contains over 55,000 clones; only one count was recorded for roughly 84% of them. Nearly 0.8% of the sample lies in the top ten.

As for this clone: No antigen is known for it. No per-base quality is available; no much larger clone lies one base away.

The clonotype was recovered from an adult with an advanced solid tumor such as melanoma, head and neck, liver or kidney cancer. The chain links TRBV9 with TRBJ2-7; the D gene is unclear. Here the sequenced sample was CD4+ or CD8+ T cells sorted from blood, taken in a trial of the OX40 agonist ivuxolimab. The DNA is as follows: TGTGCCAGCAGCCCTCGACCGGACGGCTACGAGCAGTACTTC. This gives the protein CASSPRPDGYEQYF.